Here is one T cell receptor (beta chain) with its context. Its antigen is not identified. The donors were in the approximately 120-subject validation cohort; that cohort was separate from the roughly 660-subject first cohort. The protocol was immunoSEQ multiplex PCR, while the TCRdb copy is restricted to in-frame clones and leaves out a portion. The sample lists 200,000 or so clones, about four fifths occurring once. The data are from a study of cytomegalovirus exposure and HLA in healthy donors. The study's findings and limits: The study put some 150 TCR beta chains on its list as cytomegalovirus-associated. Clusters of TCRs from the first cohort tended to co-occur in the 95 to 150 validation repertoires (as a later analysis found). Many donors carried some public TCRs, although rarity characterized most TCR sequences.

The CDR3 spans 15 residues. Looked up from germline, CDR1 is SQVTM and CDR2 is ANQGSEA. Germline trimming cut 6 bases from V and 7 bases from J; bases unmatched to any gene: 7. V gene TRBV29-1 combines with J gene TRBJ2-1; TRBD2 matches 15 bases. This TCR derives from a young man in good health and CMV-seropositive. Material for sequencing was PBMCs. Written as DNA, the CDR3 is TGCAGCGTCACCCTTGGACTAGCGGGAGGGAATGAGCAGTTCTTC. It translates to CSVTLGLAGGNEQFF.